Presented here are 29 T cell receptor beta chains from one specimen sequenced in a study of blood T cell repertoires in COVID-19. The protocol was immunoSEQ multiplex PCR, while the TCRdb copy is restricted to in-frame clones and leaves out a portion. The sample includes a few hundred thousand clones, approximately 86% seen only once; the top ten take around 3.6%. What was sequenced was peripheral blood. The source of these receptors is a man in his late teens or twenties with active or convalescent COVID-19.

The rearrangement joins TRBV5-1 to TRBJ1-1, with 9 bases matching TRBD1. This CDR3 comprises 16 residues. Germline lookup yields CDR1 SGHRS and CDR2 YFSETQ. The trim removed 2 bases at V and 7 bases at J, leaving 12 bases unmatched. The CDR3 sequence: CASSFTGGVVSLEAFF. CDR3 sequence (DNA): TGCGCCAGCAGCTTTACAGGGGGCGTTGTGTCCCTTGAAGCTTTCTTT.

This chain connects TRBV7-9 to TRBJ1-4, with TRBD1 identical over 7 bases. V gave up 5 bases and J gave up 5 bases; unmatched junction bases: 5. CDR1 and CDR2 (germline): SEHNR, FQNEAQ (reference sequence). The CDR3 is 14 residues long. The CDR3 is CASSRTGENEKLFF. The CDR3 region has the DNA TGTGCCAGCAGCCGAACAGGGGAGAATGAAAAACTGTTTTTT. Full variable domain (missing parts from reference TRBV7-9 and TRBJ1-4): DTGVSQNPRHKITKRGQNVTFRCDPISEHNRLYWYRQTLGQGPEFLTYFQNEAQLEKSRLLSDRFSAERPKGSFSTLEIQRTEQGDSAMYLCASSRTGENEKLFFGSGTQLSVL.

The chain recombines TRBV13 with TRBJ2-7, with TRBD1 as a possible D gene (6 bases). There are 14 residues in the CDR3. V dropped 8 bases and J dropped 4 bases, with 18 bases sitting between them. From germline, CDR1 is PRHDT and CDR2 FYEKMQ (reference sequence). CDR3 in amino acids: CASSRNREHYEQYF. In DNA form, the CDR3 reads TGTGCCAGCTCCCGAAACAGGGAACATTACGAGCAGTACTTC.

Details on this clone: At the DNA level, this CDR3 is encoded by other sequences in the same sample as well. This chain uses TRBV9 with TRBJ1-2; D may be TRBD1 (5 bases). The germline V and J ends were trimmed by 0 bases and 4 bases, with 7 bases remaining between them. Germline assignment: CDR1 SGDLS and CDR2 YYNGEE. CDR3 size: 13 residues. For the CDR3, the DNA is TGTGCCAGCAGCGTAGCGGGGGGCTATGGCTACACCTTC. This sequence encodes CASSVAGGYGYTF.

V usage is TRBV6-5 and J usage is TRBJ2-3, with no clear D. V lost 2 bases and J lost 2, with 11 bases in between. Germline V lookup: CDR1 MNHEY, CDR2 SVGAGI. CDR3 size: 15 residues. The CDR3 loop reads CASSYANKYTDTQYF. The CDR3 DNA follows: TGTGCCAGCAGTTACGCTAATAAATACACAGATACGCAGTATTTT.

The chain employs TRBV5-6 and TRBJ2-3; 9 bases are shared with TRBD1. Unmatched junction bases numbered 7, after V lost 3 bases and J lost 5 bases. There are 15 residues in the CDR3. The germline gives CDR1 SGHDT, CDR2 YYEEEE. DNA of the CDR3: TGTGCCAGCAGCTCAGGGACAGGGTCAAGAGATACGCAGTATTTT. It specifies CASSSGTGSRDTQYF.

Only one count was recorded for this clone. The genes are TRBV25-1 and TRBJ2-3; the match to TRBD2 covers 8 bases. The V gene end was trimmed by 4 bases and the J gene end by 2 bases; junction bases not matched to a gene: 5. The CDR3 consists of 15 residues. Germline CDR1 is MGHDK and CDR2 is SYGVNS. The CDR3 is CASSVGTSFTDTQYF. In DNA, the CDR3 is TGTGCCAGCAGTGTCGGGACTAGTTTCACAGATACGCAGTATTTT.

The CDR3 bases are TGTGCCAGCAGTGTGGGAGGGTCGCCAGGAGAGACCCAGTACTTC. Amino acid sequence: CASSVGGSPGETQYF. The chain joins TRBV2 to TRBJ2-5, with 7 bases that match TRBD2. Germline V gene sequence: CDR1 SNHLY, CDR2 FYNNEI. This CDR3 spans 15 amino acids. The J segment lost 4 bases and the V segment lost 4 bases, leaving 9 bases of the junction unmatched.

This chain connects TRBV29-1 to TRBJ2-7; D is possibly TRBD2 (5 bases). The V and J ends lost 6 bases and 3 bases respectively, with 9 bases between them. This CDR3 has 11 amino acids. Germline CDR1 is SQVTM and CDR2 is ANQGSEA. DNA of the CDR3: TGCAGCGTGTACCGGGACTACGAGCAGTACTTC. Its translation: CSVYRDYEQYF.

The chain uses TRBV6-5 and TRBJ2-7, with a tentative D call TRBD1 (5 bases). V shed 11 bases and J shed 7 bases, with 24 bases lying between them. The CDR3 is 14 residues long. Germline CDR1 and CDR2: MNHEY and SVGAGI. The CDR3 DNA reads as TGTGCCGGAAAGACAGTGGCCCTGTCGGTTGAGCAGTACTTC. It yields the protein CAGKTVALSVEQYF.

The chain combines TRBV6-5 with TRBJ1-2, with TRBD1 as a possible D gene (6 bases). The CDR3 extends over 15 amino acids. Trimming pared 7 bases from V and 0 bases from J, leaving 15 bases between. Germline V gene data show CDR1 as MNHEY and CDR2 as SVGAGI. CDR3 bases: TGTGCCAGCAAGACAGGCCGCGCAGCTAACTATGGCTACACCTTC. Translated, it gives CASKTGRAANYGYTF.

V gene TRBV27 combines with J gene TRBJ1-5, with D unresolved. Germline V CDR1 and CDR2: MNHEY, SMNVEV (reference sequence). This CDR3 contains 15 residues. V was shortened by 8 bases and J by 3 bases, with 17 bases between the two germline ends. The CDR3 sequence is CASRYVPGDNQPQHF. The CDR3 nucleotides read TGTGCCAGCCGTTATGTACCAGGCGACAATCAGCCCCAGCATTTT.

The chain uses TRBV18 and TRBJ2-5, with D tentatively TRBD2 (5 bases). In germline, CDR1 is KGHSH, CDR2 LQKENI. The V end lost 8 bases, the J end lost 0 bases, and 10 bases lay between the germline ends. This CDR3 has 13 residues. The CDR3 reads CASQRLNQETQYF. CDR3 coding DNA: TGTGCCAGCCAGCGACTAAACCAAGAGACCCAGTACTTC.

This rearrangement joins TRBV9 to TRBJ1-2; 8 nucleotides align to TRBD1. This CDR3 has 15 amino acids. V dropped 0 bases and J dropped 8; count of bases not matched to a gene: 9. Germline CDR1 and CDR2: SGDLS and YYNGEE. CDR3 residues: CASSVEGTGAYGYTF. The CDR3 region has the DNA TGTGCCAGCAGCGTAGAAGGGACAGGAGCTTACGGCTACACCTTC.

The gene calls are TRBV6-4 and TRBJ1-1; D gene ambiguous. The length of the CDR3 is 13 residues. Trimming pared 4 bases from V and 4 bases from J, leaving 10 bases between. Germline lookup yields CDR1 MRHNA and CDR2 SNTAGT. CDR3 in DNA: TGTGCCAGCAGTGTCATAGGAGGCACTGAAGCTTTCTTT. It yields the protein CASSVIGGTEAFF.

This clone was observed at least ten times. The J gene is TRBJ2-1, the V gene TRBV7-3, with TRBD2 as a possible D gene (5 bases). The V gene lost 5 bases and the J gene lost 6 bases, with 14 bases spanning the gap. The CDR3 has 14 amino acids. CDR1 SGHTA and CDR2 FQGTGA come from the germline V gene. CDR3 protein: CASSPGGELNEQFF. As DNA, the CDR3 is TGTGCCAGCAGCCCGGGTGGGGAGCTCAATGAGCAGTTCTTC.

The chain is built from TRBV6-5 and TRBJ2-7, with a tentative D call TRBD1 (6 bases). There are 11 residues in the CDR3. From germline, CDR1 is MNHEY and CDR2 SVGAGI. The V gene lost 9 bases and the J gene lost 6 bases, with 12 bases spanning the gap. The CDR3 region is CASMRGSEQYF. The CDR3 DNA sequence: TGTGCCAGTATGAGGGGGTCCGAGCAGTACTTC.

The chain joins TRBV20-1 to TRBJ1-2; tentative D call: TRBD1 (6 bases). Deletions cut 5 bases from V and 7 bases from J, with 11 bases between. The CDR3 has 11 residues. CDR1 DFQATT and CDR2 SNEGSKA come from the germline V gene (reference sequence). The CDR3 coding sequence is TGCAGTGCTTTCGGACAGAGTGGCTACACCTTC. Its translation is CSAFGQSGYTF.

The chain recombines TRBV6-5 with TRBJ2-7, with 7 bases aligning to TRBD2. Germline-derived CDR1 and CDR2 are MNHEY and SVGAGI. The CDR3 is 14 residues long. After removal of 7 bases from V and 1 base from J, the junction contained 7 bases not matched to a gene. CDR3 region: CASTRSGASYEQYF. CDR3 sequence (DNA): TGTGCCAGCACAAGGAGCGGGGCTTCCTACGAGCAGTACTTC.

This clone was counted only a few times. The chain is built from TRBV18 and TRBJ1-1, with 7 bases that match TRBD1. CDR1 KGHSH and CDR2 LQKENI come from the germline V gene. Losses at the gene ends were 0 bases for V and 7 bases for J; bases not matched to a gene: 2. The CDR3 consists of 13 residues. The CDR3 DNA is TGTGCCAGCTCACCACCGGGACAGTATGAAGCTTTCTTT. Translating it yields CASSPPGQYEAFF.

V is TRBV19 and J is TRBJ1-1, with a weak D call TRBD1 (5 bases). V was shortened by 4 bases and J by 1 base, with 10 bases between the two germline ends. Germline CDR1 and CDR2: LNHDA and SQIVND (reference sequence). This CDR3 has 14 amino acids. The DNA of the CDR3 is TGTGCCAGTAGTAGCCAACAGGCGAACACTGAAGCTTTCTTT. Translating gives CASSSQQANTEAFF.

Concerning this clone: Other nucleotide sequences from this sample produce the same CDR3. The V gene is TRBV24-1, the J gene TRBJ1-2; D unclear. The CDR3 runs 14 residues. V lost 3 bases and J 5 bases, leaving 12 bases between the germline ends. In germline, CDR1 is KGHDR, CDR2 SFDVKD. CDR3 sequence: CATSDPRGGYGYTF. The CDR3 nucleotides read TGTGCCACCAGTGATCCGCGGGGAGGGTATGGCTACACCTTC.

V is TRBV6-5 and J is TRBJ1-6, with D perhaps TRBD1 (6 bases). The CDR3 has 16 residues. Looked up from germline, CDR1 is MNHEY and CDR2 is SVGAGI. The V gene lost 4 bases and the J gene lost 2 bases, with 12 bases spanning the gap. In DNA form, the CDR3 reads TGTGCCAGCAGTTCTCGGACAGCCGCCTATAATTCACCCCTCCACTTT. Amino acids: CASSSRTAAYNSPLHF.

This rearrangement joins TRBV10-3 to TRBJ1-6; 7 bases line up with TRBD1. The CDR3 loop spans 14 amino acids. V was pared by 4 bases and J by 6 bases, with 3 bases of the junction left unmatched. Germline V lookup: CDR1 ENHRY, CDR2 SYGVKD. Here the CDR3 reads CAISVGQTNSPLHF. The CDR3 nucleotides are TGTGCCATCAGTGTGGGACAGACTAATTCACCCCTCCACTTT.

V is TRBV30 and J is TRBJ2-1; D gene ambiguous. V was clipped by 0 bases and J by 7 bases, with 4 bases between them. The CDR3 is made up of 11 amino acids. CDR1 is GTSNPN, CDR2 SVGIG, per germline (reference sequence). The CDR3 sequence: CAWSVKNEQFF. The CDR3 coding sequence is TGTGCCTGGAGTGTCAAAAATGAGCAGTTCTTC.

The gene calls are TRBV4-2 and TRBJ2-4, with 9 positions matching TRBD2. V trimming: 7 bases; J trimming: 6 bases; junction bases outside the gene matches: 13. Germline V gene lookup returns CDR1 LGHNA and CDR2 YNFKEQ. The CDR3 totals 16 residues. For the CDR3, the DNA is TGTGCCAGCAAGGAGTTGGGCGGGAGGGACGGAAACATTCAGTACTTC. It codes for CASKELGGRDGNIQYF.

The chain couples TRBV10-3 to TRBJ2-1; TRBD2 matches 10 bases. The ends lost 3 bases at V and 7 bases at J; junction bases unmatched: 6. CDR3 length equals 15 residues. Germline V gene lookup returns CDR1 ENHRY and CDR2 SYGVKD. The CDR3 sequence is CAISERAGGRNEQFF. The CDR3 DNA reads TGTGCCATCAGTGAACGAGCGGGGGGGAGGAATGAGCAGTTCTTC.

This clone was recorded only once. The CDR3 spells CASSLGRPGATDTQYF. CDR3 bases: TGTGCCAGCAGCTTGGGCAGGCCTGGGGCCACAGATACGCAGTATTTT. This chain uses TRBV5-4 with TRBJ2-3, with a weak D call TRBD1 (5 bases). CDR1 is SGHNT, CDR2 YYREEE, per germline (reference sequence). V dropped 0 bases and J dropped 2 bases, with 13 bases sitting between them. This CDR3 has 16 amino acids. The full variable domain, in which reference TRBV5-4 and TRBJ2-3 provide the parts outside the CDR3, is ETGVTQSPTHLIKTRGQQVTLRCSSQSGHNTVSWYQQALGQGPQFIFQYYREEENGRGNFPPRFSGLQFPNYSSELNVNALELDDSALYLCASSLGRPGATDTQYFGPGTRLTVL.

The chain recombines TRBV27 with TRBJ2-2, with D possibly TRBD2 on 7 matching bases. The CDR3 runs 16 residues. Trimming removed 2 bases from V and 2 bases from J, with 12 bases in between. The V gene's germline CDR1 is MNHEY and CDR2 SMNVEV (reference sequence). The CDR3 region has the DNA TGTGCCAGCAGTTTACAGGGGAGGGCCAACACCGGGGAGCTGTTTTTT. It translates to CASSLQGRANTGELFF.